These 10 T cell receptor beta chains came from one sample sequenced in a study of vaccination and CD4 T cells after COVID-19. Stated treatment: approximately 9-day PBMC culture with coronavirus spike peptide pools or control peptides (ViraFEST assay). Oncomine TCR Beta short-read sequencing was applied to DNA from cultured CD4+ T cells. TCRdb reprocessed the PCR reads via MiXCR and lists one record per CDR3 protein. This sample has approximately 15,000 distinct CDR3 sequences, with 52% found just once. Their target antigens are unknown. The sequenced sample consisted of CD4+ T cells from blood, cultured in vitro. The receptor set was obtained from a human donor who had recovered from COVID-19.

This clonotype was recorded a few times. The rearrangement uses TRBV6-1 and TRBJ2-1, with a weak D call TRBD1 (6 bases). Germline CDR1 and CDR2: MNHNS and SASEGT. Trimming removed 6 bases at V and 5 bases at J, with 14 bases between. The CDR3 extends over 14 amino acids. The CDR3 sequence is CASSPEGHHNEQFF. The CDR3 nucleotides are TGTGCCAGCAGCCCTGAGGGACATCACAATGAGCAGTTCTTC.

This chain joins TRBV20-1 and TRBJ2-1, with D unresolved. Looked up from germline, CDR1 is DFQATT and CDR2 is SNEGSKA (reference sequence). CDR3 size: 11 residues. V was pared by 3 bases and J by 9 bases, with 9 bases between. The CDR3 DNA follows: TGCAGTGCTAGGCCCCGCGGTGAGCAGTTCTTC. Translated: CSARPRGEQFF.

V usage is TRBV2 and J usage is TRBJ2-7; 11 positions match TRBD1. Losses at the gene ends were 4 bases for V and 6 bases for J; bases not matched to a gene: 14. The CDR3 has 17 residues. Germline CDR1 is SNHLY and CDR2 is FYNNEI. CDR3 bases: TGTGCCAGCAGTGTCGGACAGGGGGCATTCACAGCGAGCGAGCAGTACTTC. Its translation is CASSVGQGAFTASEQYF.

The rearrangement links TRBV20-1 to TRBJ1-2; D ambiguous. The CDR3 length is 10 residues. Germline CDR1 is DFQATT and CDR2 is SNEGSKA (reference sequence). Trimming took 1 base from V and 6 from J, leaving 3 bases between them. The CDR3 spells CSARVNGYTF. CDR3 in DNA: TGCAGTGCTAGAGTTAATGGCTACACCTTC.

This clonotype was recorded once. The rearrangement uses TRBV10-3 and TRBJ2-1; the match to TRBD2 covers 11 bases. Trimming removed 4 bases from V and 9 bases from J; junction bases left unmatched: 8. In germline, CDR1 is ENHRY, CDR2 SYGVKD. This CDR3 has 15 amino acids. The CDR3 sequence is CAISGKLAGDIEQFF. CDR3 bases: TGTGCCATCAGTGGAAAACTAGCGGGAGATATTGAGCAGTTCTTC.

This clonotype occurred a few times. V usage is TRBV3-1 and J usage is TRBJ1-6, with D tentatively TRBD1 (5 bases). Germline V CDR1 and CDR2: LGHDT, YNNKEL (reference sequence). This CDR3 has 13 residues. The V end lost 5 bases, the J end lost 7 bases, and 9 bases lay between the germline ends. CDR3 region: CASSGSGNSPLHF. CDR3 bases: TGTGCCAGCAGCGGATCAGGGAATTCACCCCTCCACTTT.

This sequence joins TRBV6-1 and TRBJ2-7; no clear D gene. This CDR3 has 14 amino acids. Germline V gives CDR1 MNHNS, CDR2 SASEGT. V lost 7 bases and J 2 bases, leaving 15 bases between the germline ends. The DNA of the CDR3 is TGTGCCAGCAAAACCAAAGTTTTTACCTACGAGCAGTACTTC. This gives the protein CASKTKVFTYEQYF.

The V call is TRBV4-1, the J call TRBJ1-6, with D uncertain. The V end lost 1 base, the J end lost 0 bases, and 13 bases lay between the germline ends. This CDR3 spans 18 amino acids. Germline CDR1 is MGHRA and CDR2 is YSYEKL. The chain's CDR3 is CASSQVGTTSSYNSPLHF. The CDR3 DNA is TGCGCCAGCAGCCAAGTCGGCACAACGAGCTCCTATAATTCACCCCTCCACTTT.

The chain joins TRBV20-1 to TRBJ2-1; 8 bases fit TRBD2. The CDR3 is 15 amino acids. V trimming: 0 bases; J trimming: 8 bases; junction bases outside the gene matches: 9. Germline CDR1 DFQATT, CDR2 SNEGSKA (reference sequence). CDR3: CSAREGTSIDDEQFF. The CDR3, as DNA: TGCAGTGCTAGAGAAGGGACTAGTATTGACGATGAGCAGTTCTTC.

The chain employs TRBV15 and TRBJ1-5, with D possibly matching TRBD1 (5 bases). This CDR3 comprises 15 residues. Trimming removed 3 bases from V and 7 bases from J, with 16 bases in between. In germline, CDR1 is LNHNV, CDR2 YYDKDF (reference sequence). The CDR3 loop reads CATSRGGGIEQPQHF. The CDR3 DNA reads TGTGCCACCAGCAGGGGTGGGGGGATTGAGCAGCCCCAGCATTTT.